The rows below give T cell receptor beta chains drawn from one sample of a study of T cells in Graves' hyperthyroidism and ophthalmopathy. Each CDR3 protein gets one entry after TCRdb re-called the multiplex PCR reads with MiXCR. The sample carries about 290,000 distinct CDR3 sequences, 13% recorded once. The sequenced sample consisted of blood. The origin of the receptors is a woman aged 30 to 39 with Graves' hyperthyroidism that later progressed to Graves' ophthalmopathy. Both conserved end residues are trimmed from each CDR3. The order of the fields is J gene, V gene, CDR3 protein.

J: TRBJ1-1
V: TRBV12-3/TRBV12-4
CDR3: ASRGNFEAF

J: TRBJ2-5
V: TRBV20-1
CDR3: SARTWDQETQY

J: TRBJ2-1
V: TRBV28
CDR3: ASSPILGSYNEQF

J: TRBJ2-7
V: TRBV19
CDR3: ASSIASSYEQY

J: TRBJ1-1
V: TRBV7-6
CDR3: ASSAHRANTEAF

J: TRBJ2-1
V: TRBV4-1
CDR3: ASSRDYTSFEQF

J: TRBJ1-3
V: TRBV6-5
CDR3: ASGTTANSGNTIY

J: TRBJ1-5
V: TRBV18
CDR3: ASSPNVSYSNQPQH

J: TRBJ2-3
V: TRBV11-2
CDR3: ASSLGQAMQY

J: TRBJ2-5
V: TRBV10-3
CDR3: AISPEVETQY

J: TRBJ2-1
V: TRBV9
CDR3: ASSVGIDFHEQF

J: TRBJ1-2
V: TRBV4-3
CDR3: ASSQEVQADFYGYT

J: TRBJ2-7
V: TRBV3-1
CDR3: ASSQGLAGTYEQY

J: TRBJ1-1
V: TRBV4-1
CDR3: ASSLSDRLNTEAF

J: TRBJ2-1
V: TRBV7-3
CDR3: ASSPRGATGFLSSYNEQF

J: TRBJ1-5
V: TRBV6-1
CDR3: ASSRFGQPQH

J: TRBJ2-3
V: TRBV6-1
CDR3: ASSDGQGADTQY

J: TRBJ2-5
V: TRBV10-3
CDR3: AISESSGRPLETQY

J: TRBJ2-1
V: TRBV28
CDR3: ASRSGTSAYNEQF

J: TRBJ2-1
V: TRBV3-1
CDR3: ASSFSGRAVEF

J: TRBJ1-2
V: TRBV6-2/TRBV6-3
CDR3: ASSDDDRGLGGYT

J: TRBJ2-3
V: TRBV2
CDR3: ARGGTAEGDTQY

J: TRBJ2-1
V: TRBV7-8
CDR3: ASSLKGPYNEQF

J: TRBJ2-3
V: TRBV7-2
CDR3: ATQLGGTDTQY

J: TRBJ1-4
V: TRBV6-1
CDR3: ASSPNRGPNEKLF

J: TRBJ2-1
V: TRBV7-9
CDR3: ASSSVTSGVVDEQF

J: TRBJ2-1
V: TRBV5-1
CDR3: ASSLGQLYNEQF

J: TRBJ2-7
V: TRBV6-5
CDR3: ASSYSWGSGSYEQY

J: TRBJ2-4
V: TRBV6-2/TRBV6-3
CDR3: ASSPDTLAKSIQY

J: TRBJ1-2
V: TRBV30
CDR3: AWSREYGYT

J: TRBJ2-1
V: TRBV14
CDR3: ASSQDRVVAGVGEQF

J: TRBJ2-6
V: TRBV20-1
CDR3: SAWDQAGANVLT

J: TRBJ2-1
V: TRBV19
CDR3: ASSIRGAGGGNNEQF

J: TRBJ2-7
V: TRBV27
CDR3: ASTGAYEQY

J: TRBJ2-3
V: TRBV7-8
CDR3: ASSLLIGTSGSTDTQY

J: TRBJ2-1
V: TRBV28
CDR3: ASSPLAGGDNEQF

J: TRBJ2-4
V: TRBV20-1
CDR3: SAIPRGLRNIQY

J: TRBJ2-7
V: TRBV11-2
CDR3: ASSTGTAPYEQY

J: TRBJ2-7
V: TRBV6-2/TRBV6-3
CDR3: ASSKNTGYEQY

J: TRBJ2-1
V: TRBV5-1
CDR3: ASRRLAGANEQF

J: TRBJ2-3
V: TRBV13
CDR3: ASNLLGDTQY

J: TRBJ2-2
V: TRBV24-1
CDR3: ATSDTHRSGAQNTGELF

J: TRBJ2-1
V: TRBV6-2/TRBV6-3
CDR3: ASSYSTLRDSKLAAYNEQF

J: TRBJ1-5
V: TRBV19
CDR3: ASRIGTGGNQPQH

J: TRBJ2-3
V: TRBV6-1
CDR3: ASSERRGGSDTQY